These 16 T cell receptor beta chains originate from one sample sequenced in a study of blood T cell repertoires in COVID-19. Generated by immunoSEQ multiplex PCR, the TCRdb table keeps only in-frame clones and is missing some. This table has almost 55,000 clones, about nine tenths appearing once. Sequenced input: peripheral blood. These receptors were taken from a man in his fifties with active COVID-19.

The rearrangement uses TRBV6-6 and TRBJ2-3; D perhaps matches TRBD2 (5 bases). V lost 8 bases and J lost 4, with 10 bases in between. Germline CDR1 reads MNHNY; CDR2 reads SVGAGI (reference sequence). This CDR3 is built from 12 residues. The CDR3 sequence: CASGRGADTQYF. CDR3 DNA: TGTGCCAGCGGCCGGGGAGCAGATACGCAGTATTTT.

This clone was seen just once. This chain links TRBV28 with TRBJ2-1, with 13 nucleotides matching TRBD2. J was trimmed by 6 bases and V by 2 bases; bases with no gene match: 10. Germline CDR1 and CDR2: MDHEN and SYDVKM. CDR3 length: 18 residues. CDR3 loop: CASSLPTPTSGGPNEQFF. CDR3 nucleotides: TGTGCCAGCAGTTTACCCACCCCGACTAGCGGGGGGCCCAATGAGCAGTTCTTC.

The chain has TRBV6-5 and TRBJ2-3, with D maybe TRBD1 (5 bases). CDR1 and CDR2 (germline): MNHEY, SVGAGI. The V end lost 2 bases, the J end lost 1 base, and 13 bases lay between the germline ends. The CDR3 is made up of 16 amino acids. The CDR3 here is CASSYQSDTRTDTQYF. As DNA, the CDR3 is TGTGCCAGCAGTTACCAATCGGACACACGCACAGATACGCAGTATTTT.

The CDR3, as DNA: TGTGCCAGCAGCCCCCTTCCGGTGACAGGGGGCGTGGAGACCGGGGAGCTGTTTTTT. It is translated as CASSPLPVTGGVETGELFF. The chain recombines TRBV7-3 with TRBJ2-2, with 10 bases lining up with TRBD1. This CDR3 comprises 19 residues. Germline lookup yields CDR1 SGHTA and CDR2 FQGTGA. Germline trimming cut 5 bases from V and 5 bases from J; bases unmatched to any gene: 17. The whole variable domain, filled in from reference TRBV7-3 and TRBJ2-2, reads GAGVSQTPSNKVTEKGKYVELRCDPISGHTALYWYRQSLGQGPEFLIYFQGTGAADDSGLPNDRFFAVRPEGSVSTLKIQRTERGDSAVYLCASSPLPVTGGVETGELFFGEGSRLTVL.

This chain links TRBV15 with TRBJ2-1, with TRBD2 identical over 12 bases. The germline V gene encodes CDR1 LNHNV and CDR2 YYDKDF (reference sequence). V trimming: 5 bases; J trimming: 7 bases; junction bases outside the gene matches: 3. The CDR3 length is 14 residues. The DNA for the CDR3 is TGTGCCACCAGCGGACTAGCGGGAATTAATGAGCAGTTCTTC. It translates to CATSGLAGINEQFF.

V usage is TRBV28 and J usage is TRBJ1-1; D gene ambiguous. The germline V gene encodes CDR1 MDHEN and CDR2 SYDVKM. The CDR3 sequence is 15 residues long. V lost 1 base and J 0 bases, leaving 9 bases between the germline ends. Written as DNA, the CDR3 is TGTGCCAGCAGTTTATTGGACTGGATGAACACTGAAGCTTTCTTT. Protein sequence: CASSLLDWMNTEAFF.

This clone was recorded only once. The chain has TRBV7-2 and TRBJ2-3; maybe TRBD2 (6 bases). Germline loops: CDR1 SGHTA, CDR2 FQGNSA. This CDR3 has 19 amino acids. V shed 4 bases and J shed 4 bases, with 27 bases lying between them. CDR3: CASSSPVGAGSSPPDTQYF. CDR3 DNA: TGTGCCAGCAGCTCCCCCGTCGGGGCGGGGTCCTCCCCGCCAGATACGCAGTATTTT.

The chain uses TRBV28 and TRBJ2-2; weak D call: TRBD2 (5 bases). The germline V and J ends were trimmed by 6 bases and 5 bases, with 16 bases remaining between them. Germline CDR1 reads MDHEN; CDR2 reads SYDVKM. The CDR3 length is 15 residues. In DNA form, the CDR3 reads TGTGCCAGCAGCCGACGGGGTGGGTGGACCGGGGAGCTGTTTTTT. This codes for CASSRRGGWTGELFF.

This clone was picked up a small number of times. This rearrangement joins TRBV4-1 to TRBJ2-1; 12 nucleotides line up with TRBD2. This CDR3 is built from 17 residues. Trimming removed 3 bases from V and 7 bases from J; junction bases left unmatched: 10. Germline CDR1 MGHRA, CDR2 YSYEKL. The CDR3 DNA reads TGCGCCAGCAGCCACCCGGGACTAGCGGGCCCCGAAAATGAGCAGTTCTTC. Its protein is CASSHPGLAGPENEQFF.

With respect to this clone: Mismatch with germline at one junction end may stem from a read error. The rearrangement uses TRBV7-7 and TRBJ2-7; TRBD1 aligns across 8 bases. From germline, CDR1 is SSHAT and CDR2 FNYEAQ (reference sequence). The CDR3 covers 15 residues. CDR3: CASSLRPGGFYEQYF. As DNA, the CDR3 is TGTGCTAGCAGCTTACGGCCAGGGGGCTTCTACGAGCAGTACTTC.

The J gene is TRBJ2-7, the V gene TRBV10-2; D is unresolved. The V gene lost 2 bases and the J gene lost 2 bases, with 10 bases spanning the gap. Germline V gene lookup returns CDR1 WSHSY and CDR2 SAAADI. This CDR3 has 14 residues. The CDR3 loop is CASSEQIQTYEQYF. DNA of the CDR3: TGCGCCAGCAGTGAGCAGATACAGACCTACGAGCAGTACTTC.

The rearrangement links TRBV29-1 to TRBJ1-1; D possibly corresponds to TRBD1 (6 bases). The CDR3 runs to 12 residues. The V and J ends lost 6 bases and 3 bases respectively, with 11 bases between them. In germline, CDR1 is SQVTM, CDR2 ANQGSEA. The CDR3 protein is CSVERTDTEAFF. The CDR3 DNA sequence: TGCAGCGTCGAGAGGACAGACACTGAAGCTTTCTTT.

The rearrangement uses TRBV5-5 and TRBJ1-4; D may be TRBD1 (6 bases). Between the trimmed V and J ends, which lost 2 bases and 0 bases, there was a span of 11 bases. The CDR3 extends over 16 amino acids. Germline CDR1 and CDR2: SGHKS and YYEKEE (reference sequence). The CDR3 here is CASSFGQIATNEKLFF. As DNA, the CDR3 is TGTGCCAGCAGCTTCGGACAGATTGCAACTAATGAAAAACTGTTTTTT.

The CDR3 here is CASSLNYLGDGYTF. CDR3 sequence (DNA): TGTGCCAGCAGCTTGAACTACCTAGGAGATGGCTACACCTTC. This chain joins TRBV7-2 and TRBJ1-2; D is unclear. V was pared by 3 bases and J by 6 bases, with 14 bases between. CDR1 and CDR2 (germline): SGHTA, FQGNSA. The CDR3 runs to 14 residues.

The genes are TRBV5-1 and TRBJ2-7, with TRBD1 identical over 8 bases. Germline trimming cut 4 bases from V and 5 bases from J; bases unmatched to any gene: 8. The CDR3 is 14 residues long. Germline CDR1 is SGHRS and CDR2 is YFSETQ. CDR3 protein: CASSIGDRTHEQYF. In nucleotides, the CDR3 is TGCGCCAGCAGCATAGGGGACAGGACGCACGAGCAGTACTTC.

This clone was found once. CDR3 region: CASSLGGSLTKNIQYF. CDR3 nucleotide sequence: TGTGCCAGCAGCTTGGGGGGGAGCCTAACCAAAAACATTCAGTACTTC. V usage is TRBV11-3 and J usage is TRBJ2-4; TRBD2 matches at 7 bases. This CDR3 contains 16 residues. J lost 2 bases, V lost 3 bases, and 7 bases had no gene match. The germline V gene encodes CDR1 SGHNT and CDR2 YENEEA.